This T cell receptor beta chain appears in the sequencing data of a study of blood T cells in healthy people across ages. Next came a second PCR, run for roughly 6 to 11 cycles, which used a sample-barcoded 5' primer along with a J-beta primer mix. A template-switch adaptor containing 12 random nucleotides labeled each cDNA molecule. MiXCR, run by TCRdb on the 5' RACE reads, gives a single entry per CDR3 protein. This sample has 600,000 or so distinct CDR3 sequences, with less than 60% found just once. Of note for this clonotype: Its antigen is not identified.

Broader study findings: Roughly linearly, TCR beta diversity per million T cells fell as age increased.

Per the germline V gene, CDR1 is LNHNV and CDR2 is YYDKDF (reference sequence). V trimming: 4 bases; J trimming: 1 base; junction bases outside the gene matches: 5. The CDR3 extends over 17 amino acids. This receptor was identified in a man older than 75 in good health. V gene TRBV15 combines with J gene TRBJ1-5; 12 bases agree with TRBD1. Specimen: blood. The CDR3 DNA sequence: TGTGCCACCAGCAACCGGGACAGGGGGCGAAGCAATCAGCCCCAGCATTTT. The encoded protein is CATSNRDRGRSNQPQHF. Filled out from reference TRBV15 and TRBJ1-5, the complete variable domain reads DAMVIQNPRYQVTQFGKPVTLSCSQTLNHNVMYWYQQKSSQAPKLLFHYYDKDFNNEADTPDNFQSRRPNTSFCFLDIRSPGLGDTAMYLCATSNRDRGRSNQPQHFGDGTRLSIL.